This entry features one T cell receptor (beta chain) sequence. Its antigen is currently unknown. The sample is drawn from a study of beta chain features in type 1 diabetes. As every portion of the isolated RNA was reverse transcribed, the sequencing read expressed TCRB transcripts. Sequencing was performed with immunoSEQ multiplex PCR; in TCRdb, only in-frame clones are kept and a portion is missing. The data hold over 25,000 clones, with around 54% observed a single time. Germline trimming cut 2 bases from V and 6 bases from J; bases unmatched to any gene: 11. CDR1 and CDR2 (germline): GTSNPN, SVGIG (reference sequence). This CDR3 spans 15 amino acids. Study results and limitations: Within each of all four CD4+ subsets, Type 1 diabetes patients had TCRB CDR3s that were moderately but significantly shorter.

This rearrangement joins TRBV30 to TRBJ2-3; 7 bases are shared with TRBD2. The clonotype comes from a woman under 30 with type 1 diabetes. Sequencing input: Tregs from blood. CDR3 sequence reads: CAWSRLAGQRDTQYF. CDR3 DNA: TGTGCCTGGAGTAGGTTAGCGGGCCAAAGGGATACGCAGTATTTT. The variable domain in full, completed from reference TRBV30 and TRBJ2-3, reads SQTIHQWPATLVQPVGSPLSLECTVEGTSNPNLYWYRQAAGRGLQLLFYSVGIGQISSEVPQNLSASRPQDRQFILSSKKLLLSDSGFYLCAWSRLAGQRDTQYFGPGTRLTVL.